The T cell receptor beta chain under discussion was sequenced for a study of T cells in women clearing cervical HPV infection. About the research overall: Women with histologically confirmed HPV16-related CIN3 or worse, 2 with invasive cancer, served as cases.

V was pared by 1 base and J by 3 bases, with 10 bases between. Germline-derived CDR1 and CDR2 are LGHNA and YNFKEQ. The CDR3 is made up of 14 amino acids. Sequencing used immunoSEQ multiplex PCR; TCRdb keeps in-frame clones, though not all of them. This listing includes more than 25,000 clones. Of note for this clone: Its antigen is still unknown. The read ends 3 residues early relative to the CDR3; the germline J gene fills the gap. The same CDR3 can be traced to other DNA sequences in this sample.

Findings and limits, study-wide: CIN3+ cases had significantly higher TCR richness than controls; evenness did not differ.

Sequenced sample: blood buffy coat. This rearrangement joins TRBV4-2 to TRBJ2-7; D may be TRBD1 (6 bases). The clonotype comes from a woman between 18 and 69 years old with a cervical HPV16 infection that either progressed to CIN3+ or cleared (not recorded which). CDR3 bases read: TGTGCCAGCAGCCAAGGTGGACAGAGCTACGAG. Encoded protein: CASSQGGQSYE. The whole CDR3 reads CASSQGGQSYEQYF.